This T cell receptor beta chain originates from a study of T cell responses to AZD1222 COVID-19 vaccine. Turning to the study itself: Researchers grouped second doses given at about 4 or about 12 weeks into one pool. The study, taken as a whole, reports: Close to half of spike-specific TCRs reportedly recognize unmutated variant regions. The study found Spike-specific TCR breadth and depth rose after two AZD1222 doses.

Measured with immunoSEQ multiplex PCR; TCRdb has only the in-frame clones, and not every one. The repertoire holds 120,000 or so clones, with roughly nine tenths as singletons. Trimming cost V 4 bases and J 3 bases, with 11 bases left between them. CDR3 size: 14 residues. Germline V gene sequence: CDR1 SGHRS, CDR2 YFSETQ. Comment on this clone: No antigen is known for it.

The material was peripheral blood, obtained on day 0 of AZD1222 vaccination. The chain joins TRBV5-1 to TRBJ2-1; the D gene is possibly TRBD2 (5 bases). The sequence was collected from an adult in good health. CDR3 in DNA: TGCGCCAGCAGCGGCTCGGGATTCTACAATGAGCAGTTCTTC. Residues: CASSGSGFYNEQFF.